This T cell receptor beta chain was captured by sequencing in a study of identical twins. Study conclusions and caveats: Excess sharing between twins was weaker in beta out-of-frame sequences.

Details on this clonotype: Its cognate antigen is unknown.

The CDR3 contains 13 residues. The ends were cut back, 3 bases at V and 3 bases at J, with 11 bases in the middle. Germline V gives CDR1 SQVTM, CDR2 ANQGSEA. TCRdb reanalysed the 5' RACE reads using MiXCR and keeps one entry per CDR3 protein. The repertoire consists of roughly 1,500,000 distinct CDR3 sequences, with about 31% occurring once and the leading ten covering about 0.3%. Sequenced input: cord blood. This chain uses TRBV29-1 with TRBJ1-1, with D unresolved. This TCR was sampled from a newborn girl in good health. The CDR3 spells CSVEVGRYTEAFF. CDR3 DNA: TGCAGCGTTGAGGTTGGCAGATACACTGAAGCTTTCTTT.